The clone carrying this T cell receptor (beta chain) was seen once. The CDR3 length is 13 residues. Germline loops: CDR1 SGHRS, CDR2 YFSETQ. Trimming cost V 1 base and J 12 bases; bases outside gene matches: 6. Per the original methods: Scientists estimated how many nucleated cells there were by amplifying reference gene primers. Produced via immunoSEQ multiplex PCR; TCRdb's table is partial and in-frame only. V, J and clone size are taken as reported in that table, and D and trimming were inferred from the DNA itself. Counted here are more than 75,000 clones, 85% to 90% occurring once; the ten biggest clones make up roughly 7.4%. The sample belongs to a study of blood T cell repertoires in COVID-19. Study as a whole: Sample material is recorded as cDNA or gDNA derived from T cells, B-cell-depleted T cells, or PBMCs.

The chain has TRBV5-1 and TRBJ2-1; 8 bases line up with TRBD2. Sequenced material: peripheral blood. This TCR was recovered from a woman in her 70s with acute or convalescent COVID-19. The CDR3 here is CASSLPGLVWQFF. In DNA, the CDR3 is TGCGCCAGCAGCTTGCCGGGACTAGTTTGGCAGTTCTTC. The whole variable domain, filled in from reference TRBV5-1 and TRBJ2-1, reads KAGVTQTPRYLIKTRGQQVTLSCSPISGHRSVSWYQQTPGQGLQFLFEYFSETQRNKGNFPGRFSGRQFSNSRSEMNVSTLELGDSALYLCASSLPGLVWQFFGPGTRLTVL.